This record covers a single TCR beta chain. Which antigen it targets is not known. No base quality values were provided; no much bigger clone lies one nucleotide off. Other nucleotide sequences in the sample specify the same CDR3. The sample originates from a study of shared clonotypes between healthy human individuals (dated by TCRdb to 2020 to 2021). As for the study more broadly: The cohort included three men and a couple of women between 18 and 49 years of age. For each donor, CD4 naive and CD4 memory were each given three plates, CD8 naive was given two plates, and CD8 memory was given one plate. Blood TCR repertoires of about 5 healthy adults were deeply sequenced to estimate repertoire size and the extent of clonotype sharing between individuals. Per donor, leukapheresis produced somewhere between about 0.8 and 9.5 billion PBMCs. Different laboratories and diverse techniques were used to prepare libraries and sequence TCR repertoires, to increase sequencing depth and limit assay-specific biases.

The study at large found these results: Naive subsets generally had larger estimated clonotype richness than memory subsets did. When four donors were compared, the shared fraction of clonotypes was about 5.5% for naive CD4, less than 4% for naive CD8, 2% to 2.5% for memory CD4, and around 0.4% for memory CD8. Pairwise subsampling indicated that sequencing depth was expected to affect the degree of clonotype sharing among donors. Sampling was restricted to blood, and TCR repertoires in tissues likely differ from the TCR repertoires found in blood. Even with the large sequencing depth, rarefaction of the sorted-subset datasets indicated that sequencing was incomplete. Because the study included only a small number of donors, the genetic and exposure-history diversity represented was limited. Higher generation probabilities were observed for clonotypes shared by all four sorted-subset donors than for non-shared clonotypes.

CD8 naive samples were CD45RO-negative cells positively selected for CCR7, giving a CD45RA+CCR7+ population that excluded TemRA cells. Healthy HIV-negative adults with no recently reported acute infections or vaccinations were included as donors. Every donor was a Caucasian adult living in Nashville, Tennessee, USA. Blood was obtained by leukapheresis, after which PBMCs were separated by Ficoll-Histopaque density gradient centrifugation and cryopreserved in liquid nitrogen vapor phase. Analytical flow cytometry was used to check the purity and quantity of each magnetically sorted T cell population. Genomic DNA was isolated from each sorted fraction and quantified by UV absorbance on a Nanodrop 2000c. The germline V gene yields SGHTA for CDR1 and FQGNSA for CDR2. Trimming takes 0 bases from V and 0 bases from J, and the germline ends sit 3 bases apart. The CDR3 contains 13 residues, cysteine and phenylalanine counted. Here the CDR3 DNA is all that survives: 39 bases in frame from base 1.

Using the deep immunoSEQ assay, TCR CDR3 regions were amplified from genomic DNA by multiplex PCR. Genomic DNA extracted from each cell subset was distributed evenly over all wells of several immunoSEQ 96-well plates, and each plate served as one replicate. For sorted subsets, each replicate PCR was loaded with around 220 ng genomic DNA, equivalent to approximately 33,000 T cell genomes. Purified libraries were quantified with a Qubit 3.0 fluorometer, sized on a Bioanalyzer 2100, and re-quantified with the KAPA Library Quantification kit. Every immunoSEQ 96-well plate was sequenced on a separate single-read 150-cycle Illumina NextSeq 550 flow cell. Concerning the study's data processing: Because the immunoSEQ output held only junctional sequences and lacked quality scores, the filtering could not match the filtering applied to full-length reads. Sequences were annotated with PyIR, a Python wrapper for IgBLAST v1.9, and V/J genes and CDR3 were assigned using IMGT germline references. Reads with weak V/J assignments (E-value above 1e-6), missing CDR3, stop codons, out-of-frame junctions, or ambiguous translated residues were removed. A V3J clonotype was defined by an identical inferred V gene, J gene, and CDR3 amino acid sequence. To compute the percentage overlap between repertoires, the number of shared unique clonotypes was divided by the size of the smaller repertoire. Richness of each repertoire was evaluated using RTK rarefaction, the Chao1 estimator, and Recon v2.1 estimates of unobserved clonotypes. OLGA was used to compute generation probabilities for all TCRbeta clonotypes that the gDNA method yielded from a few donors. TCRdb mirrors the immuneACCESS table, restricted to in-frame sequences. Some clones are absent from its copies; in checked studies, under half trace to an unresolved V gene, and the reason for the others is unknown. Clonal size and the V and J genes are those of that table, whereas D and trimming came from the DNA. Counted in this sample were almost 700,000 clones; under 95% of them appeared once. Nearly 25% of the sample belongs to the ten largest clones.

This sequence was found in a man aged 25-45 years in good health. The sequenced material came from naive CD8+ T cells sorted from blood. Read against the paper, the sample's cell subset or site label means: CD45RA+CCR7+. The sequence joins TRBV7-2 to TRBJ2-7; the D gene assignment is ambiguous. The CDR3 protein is CASSLALSYEQYF. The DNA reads TGTGCCAGCAGCTTAGCCCTCTCCTACGAGCAGTACTTC.